This T cell receptor (beta chain) was captured by sequencing in a study of naive and memory T cell subsets. The library had UMIs added by 3' ligation of an oligonucleotide to TCR cDNA. Four PCR rounds used nested alpha and beta constant region primers plus the SP2 primer. Each CDR3 protein gets one entry after TCRdb re-called the 5' RACE reads with MiXCR. The repertoire holds approximately 32,000 distinct CDR3 sequences, with 15% to 20% as singletons. The V gene end was trimmed by 2 bases and the J gene end by 5 bases; junction bases not matched to a gene: 1. Germline V gene sequence: CDR1 MNHNS, CDR2 SASEGT. This CDR3 contains 13 residues.

The genes are TRBV6-1 and TRBJ1-2, with 8 nucleotides matching TRBD1. This TCR derives from a female donor in good health. CDR3 bases: TGTGCCAGCAGTGAACAGGGGGCGTATGGCTACACCTTC. It yields the protein CASSEQGAYGYTF.